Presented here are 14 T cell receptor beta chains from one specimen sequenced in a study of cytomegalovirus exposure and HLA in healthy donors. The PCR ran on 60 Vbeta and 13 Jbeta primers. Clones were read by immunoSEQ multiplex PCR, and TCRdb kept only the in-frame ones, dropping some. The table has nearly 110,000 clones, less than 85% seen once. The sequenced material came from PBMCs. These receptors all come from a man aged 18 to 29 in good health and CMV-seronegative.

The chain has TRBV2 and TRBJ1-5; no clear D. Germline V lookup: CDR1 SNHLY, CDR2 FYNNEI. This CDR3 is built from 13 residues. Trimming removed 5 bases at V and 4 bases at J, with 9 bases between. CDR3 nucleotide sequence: TGTGCCAGCAGTACTGAGAATAATCAGCCCCAGCATTTT. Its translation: CASSTENNQPQHF.

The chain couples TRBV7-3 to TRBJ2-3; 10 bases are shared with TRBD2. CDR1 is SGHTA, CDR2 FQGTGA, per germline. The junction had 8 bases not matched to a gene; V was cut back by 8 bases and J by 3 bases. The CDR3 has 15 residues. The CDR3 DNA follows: TGTGCCAGCGCGACTAGCGGGTTTAGTACAGATACGCAGTATTTT. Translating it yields CASATSGFSTDTQYF.

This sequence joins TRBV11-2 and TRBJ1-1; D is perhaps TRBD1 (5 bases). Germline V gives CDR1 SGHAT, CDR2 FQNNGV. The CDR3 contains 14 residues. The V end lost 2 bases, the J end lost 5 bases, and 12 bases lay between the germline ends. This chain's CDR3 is CASSLTMEGTEAFF. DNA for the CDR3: TGTGCCAGCAGCTTAACTATGGAGGGGACTGAAGCTTTCTTT.

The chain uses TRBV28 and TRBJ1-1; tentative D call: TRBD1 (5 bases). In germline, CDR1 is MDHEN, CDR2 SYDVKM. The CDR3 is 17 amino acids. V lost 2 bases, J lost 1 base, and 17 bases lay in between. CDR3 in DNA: TGTGCCAGCAGTTTAATTGGCCAGGTTGGGGCGAACACTGAAGCTTTCTTT. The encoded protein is CASSLIGQVGANTEAFF.

The CDR3 DNA reads TGCAGCGTTGCCGGGACAGGGGGCCGAACAGATACGCAGTATTTT. Translation gives CSVAGTGGRTDTQYF. This chain links TRBV29-1 with TRBJ2-3; 12 nucleotides agree with TRBD1. Per germline, CDR1 SQVTM and CDR2 ANQGSEA. This CDR3 is built from 15 residues. Trimming removed 4 bases from V and 3 bases from J; junction bases left unmatched: 5.

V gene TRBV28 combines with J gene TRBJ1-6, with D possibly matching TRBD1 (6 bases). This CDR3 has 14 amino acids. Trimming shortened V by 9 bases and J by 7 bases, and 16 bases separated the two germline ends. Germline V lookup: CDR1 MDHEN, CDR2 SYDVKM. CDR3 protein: CASLQGIGNSPLHF. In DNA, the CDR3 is TGTGCCAGTCTACAGGGTATCGGGAATTCACCCCTCCACTTT.

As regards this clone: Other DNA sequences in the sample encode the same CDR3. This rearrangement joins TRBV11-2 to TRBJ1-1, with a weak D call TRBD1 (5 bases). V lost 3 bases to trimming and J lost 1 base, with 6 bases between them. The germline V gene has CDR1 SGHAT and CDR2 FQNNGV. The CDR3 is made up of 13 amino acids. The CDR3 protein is CASSFQGNTEAFF. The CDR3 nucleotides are TGTGCCAGCAGCTTCCAGGGGAACACTGAAGCTTTCTTT. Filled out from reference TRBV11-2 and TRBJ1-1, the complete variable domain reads EAGVAQSPRYKIIEKRQSVAFWCNPISGHATLYWYQQILGQGPKLLIQFQNNGVVDDSQLPKDRFSAERLKGVDSTLKIQPAKLEDSAVYLCASSFQGNTEAFFGQGTRLTVV.

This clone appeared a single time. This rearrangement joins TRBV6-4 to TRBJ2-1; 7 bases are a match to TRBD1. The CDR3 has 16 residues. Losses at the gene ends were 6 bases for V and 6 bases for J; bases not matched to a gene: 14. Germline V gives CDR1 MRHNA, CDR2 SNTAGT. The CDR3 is CASSAERTTGSNEQFF. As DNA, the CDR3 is TGTGCCAGCAGCGCAGAAAGGACGACAGGGTCCAATGAGCAGTTCTTC.

The CDR3 bases are TGTGCCAGCAGTGTACAGGGGTACCAAGAGACCCAGTACTTC. Translation gives CASSVQGYQETQYF. V gene TRBV6-1 combines with J gene TRBJ2-5; 7 nucleotides agree with TRBD1. There are 14 residues in the CDR3. The junction had 2 bases not matched to a gene; V was cut back by 4 bases and J by 0 bases. The germline gives CDR1 MNHNS, CDR2 SASEGT.

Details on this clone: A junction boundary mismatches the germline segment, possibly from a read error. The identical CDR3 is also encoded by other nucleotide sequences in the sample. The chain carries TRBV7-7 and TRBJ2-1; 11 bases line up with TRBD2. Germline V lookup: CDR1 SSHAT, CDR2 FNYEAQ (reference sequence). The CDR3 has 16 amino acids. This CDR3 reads CASSPLAGGANNEQFF. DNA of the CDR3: TGTGCTAGCAGCCCCCTAGCGGGGGGCGCGAACAATGAGCAGTTCTTC.

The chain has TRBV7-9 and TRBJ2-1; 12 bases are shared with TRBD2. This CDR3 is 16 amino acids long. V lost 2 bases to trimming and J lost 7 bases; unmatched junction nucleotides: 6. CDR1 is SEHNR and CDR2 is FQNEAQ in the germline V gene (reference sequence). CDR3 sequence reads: CASSLLAGGFGNEQFF. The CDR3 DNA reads TGTGCCAGCAGCTTACTAGCGGGGGGGTTTGGGAATGAGCAGTTCTTC.

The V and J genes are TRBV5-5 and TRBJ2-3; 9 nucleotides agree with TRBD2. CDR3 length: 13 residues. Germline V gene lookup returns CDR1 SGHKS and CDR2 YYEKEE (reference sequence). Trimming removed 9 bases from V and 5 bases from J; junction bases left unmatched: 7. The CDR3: CATGGGGRDTQYF. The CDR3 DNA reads TGTGCCACCGGCGGGGGGGGCAGAGATACGCAGTATTTT.

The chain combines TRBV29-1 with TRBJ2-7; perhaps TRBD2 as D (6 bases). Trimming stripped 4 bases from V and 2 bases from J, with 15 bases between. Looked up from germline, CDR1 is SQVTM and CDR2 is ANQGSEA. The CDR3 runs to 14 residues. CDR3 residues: CSVVITVAAYEQYF. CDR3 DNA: TGCAGCGTTGTAATAACAGTAGCGGCCTACGAGCAGTACTTC.

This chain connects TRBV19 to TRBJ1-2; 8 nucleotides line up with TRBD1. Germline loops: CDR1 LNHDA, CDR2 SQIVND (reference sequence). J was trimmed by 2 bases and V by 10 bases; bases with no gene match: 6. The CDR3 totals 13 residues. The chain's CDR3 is CATTGGYNYGYTF. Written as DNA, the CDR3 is TGTGCCACCACAGGGGGGTACAACTATGGCTACACCTTC.